The source of this T cell receptor beta chain is a study of identical twins. Everyone who gave samples was a healthy Caucasian. V was clipped by 8 bases and J by 2 bases, with 25 bases between them. CDR3 length equals 17 residues. CDR1 and CDR2 from the germline V gene are ENHRY and SYGVKD. Unique molecular identifiers were present on cDNA, and template switching added a universal primer site. TCRdb analysed the 5' RACE reads with MiXCR anew, one entry per CDR3 protein. This table holds about 720,000 distinct CDR3 sequences, approximately 18% found once. Separately, the same data were catalogued under a study of T cells expressing NK-cell markers.

The chain couples TRBV10-3 to TRBJ2-7; TRBD1 or TRBD2 may be the D gene (10 bases each). The source is a woman aged 18-29 years in good health. Sample: PBMCs. CDR3: CAIEDRGGLARTYEQYF. The CDR3 DNA reads as TGTGCCATCGAGGACAGGGGGGGACTAGCGAGGACCTACGAGCAGTACTTC.